This entry describes one T cell receptor (beta chain). Its specificity is unknown. Some clones are missing from TCRdb's copy, which holds only in-frame ones; the method was immunoSEQ multiplex PCR. In the table there are fewer than 13,000 clones, 75% to 95% of which are singletons. The ends were cut back, 1 base at V and 4 bases at J, with 16 bases in the middle. There are 16 residues in the CDR3. CDR1 is MDHEN, CDR2 SYDVKM, per germline. This entry comes from a study of PD-1 blockade in mismatch repair-deficient tumors. Described time point: approximately ten-day in vitro stimulation with candidate neoantigen peptide 3.

The clonotype originates from an adult with mismatch repair-deficient cancer. The sample consisted of cells cultured in vitro, taken from a patient treated with pembrolizumab. The J gene is TRBJ2-5, the V gene TRBV28, with a weak D call TRBD1 (6 bases). The CDR3 sequence: CASSLLGQGRGETQYF. The CDR3, as DNA: TGTGCCAGCAGTTTATTAGGGCAGGGCAGGGGAGAGACCCAGTACTTC. The full variable domain, in which reference TRBV28 and TRBJ2-5 provide the parts outside the CDR3, is DVKVTQSSRYLVKRTGEKVFLECVQDMDHENMFWYRQDPGLGLRLIYFSYDVKMKEKGDIPEGYSVSREKKERFSLILESASTNQTSMYLCASSLLGQGRGETQYFGPGTRLLVL.